This entry features one T cell receptor (beta chain) sequence. Authors' data handling: The authors estimated nucleated cell counts from reference gene primer amplification. Produced via immunoSEQ multiplex PCR; TCRdb's table is partial and in-frame only. The D gene and trimming were derived from the DNA, and the V and J assignments and clone size from that table. The sample holds about 190,000 clones; less than 80% are singletons and the top ten take approximately 15%. Per germline, CDR1 LGHDT and CDR2 YNNKEL (reference sequence). Trimming cost V 2 bases and J 7 bases; bases outside gene matches: 3. This CDR3 comprises 14 residues. These data come from a study of blood T cell repertoires in COVID-19. Across the whole study: The study drew acute and convalescent COVID-19 samples from the United States, Italy and Spain. PBMCs, B-cell-depleted T cells, or T cells provided the cDNA or gDNA that made up the material.

The clonotype originates from a man between 50 and 59 years old who had recovered from COVID-19. The material sequenced was peripheral blood. The genes are TRBV3-1 (or the pseudogene TRBV3-2) and TRBJ2-7, with TRBD2 matching 12 bases. CDR3 DNA: TGTGCCAGCAGCCAACGACTAGCGGGAGAAGAGCAGTACTTC. Protein: CASSQRLAGEEQYF.